This T cell receptor beta chain was found in a study of shared clonotypes between healthy human individuals. The V end lost 1 base, the J end lost 0 bases, and 10 bases lay between the germline ends. The CDR3 extends over 15 amino acids. Looked up from germline, CDR1 is SQVTM and CDR2 is ANQGSEA. In regard to this clone: The sample has other DNA sequences that encode this CDR3 too.

Profiling relied on immunoSEQ multiplex PCR, and the TCRdb table lists in-frame clones only, not all of them. The table lists about 1.1 million clones, 70% to 80% of them singletons. This TCR was sampled from a man aged 18 to 30 in good health. Some clones in this sample may be carry-over from other donors' samples. Sequencing input: memory CD4+ T cells from PBMCs. Subset denoted: CD45RA-negative fraction. J is TRBJ2-1 and V is TRBV29-1; TRBD1 might be the D (5 bases). The CDR3 protein is CSVEGGPGSYNEQFF. The CDR3 region has the DNA TGCAGCGTTGAAGGGGGCCCGGGCTCCTACAATGAGCAGTTCTTC.